This TCR beta chain was captured in a study of long-term antiretroviral therapy in people with HIV. Researchers ran immunoSEQ v3.0 at survey level. Data came from immunoSEQ multiplex PCR; TCRdb stores just in-frame clones and leaves some out. In the table there are about 24,000 clones, about 76% of which are singletons. This CDR3 has 17 amino acids. Unmatched junction bases numbered 10, after V lost 5 bases and J lost 0 bases. Germline CDR1 is LNHDA and CDR2 is SQIVND (reference sequence). The sequenced sample was unsorted PBMCs, obtained at the start of antiretroviral therapy, before treatment. This sequence joins TRBV19 and TRBJ1-2; 9 bases line up with TRBD1. This TCR was sampled from a woman between 18 and 30 years old with HIV. CDR3: CASSSSGTGRANYGYTF. In DNA form, the CDR3 reads TGTGCCAGTAGTTCCTCCGGGACAGGGCGGGCTAACTATGGCTACACCTTC. Combining the CDR3 with reference TRBV19 and TRBJ1-2 gives the whole variable domain DGGITQSPKYLFRKEGQNVTLSCEQNLNHDAMYWYRQDPGQGLRLIYYSQIVNDFQKGDIAEGYSVSREKKESFPLTVTSAQKNPTAFYLCASSSSGTGRANYGYTFGSGTRLTVV.